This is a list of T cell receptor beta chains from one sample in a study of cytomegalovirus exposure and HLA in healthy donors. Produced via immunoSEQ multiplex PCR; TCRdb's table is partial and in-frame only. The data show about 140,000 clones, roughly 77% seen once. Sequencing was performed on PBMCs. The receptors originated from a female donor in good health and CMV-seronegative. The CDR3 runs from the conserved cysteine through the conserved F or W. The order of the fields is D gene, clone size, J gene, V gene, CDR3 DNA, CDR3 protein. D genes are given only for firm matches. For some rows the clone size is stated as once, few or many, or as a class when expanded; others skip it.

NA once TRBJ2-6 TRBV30 TGTGCCTGGGGCCAGGGGTCCCCCTCTGGGGCCAACGTCCTGACTTTC CAWGQGSPSGANVLTF
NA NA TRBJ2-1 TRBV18 TGTGCCAGCTCACCGCGGACAGACGAGCAGTTCTTC CASSPRTDEQFF
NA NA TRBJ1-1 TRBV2 TGTGCCAGCAGCGGCAGGGTTACTTTCTTT CASSGRVTFF
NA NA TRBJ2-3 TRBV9 TGTGCCAGCAGCGTAGACGGTGCTAGCACAGATACGCAGTATTTT CASSVDGASTDTQYF
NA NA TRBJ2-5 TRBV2 TGTGCCAGCAGGGAGGAGACCCAGTACTTC CASREETQYF
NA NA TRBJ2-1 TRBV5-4 TGTGCCAGCAGCCCGAGCTCCTACAATGAGCAGTTCTTC CASSPSSYNEQFF
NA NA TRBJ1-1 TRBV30 TGTGCCCGGTCTTCATATTGGAACACTGAAGCTTTCTTT CARSSYWNTEAFF
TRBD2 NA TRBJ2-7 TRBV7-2 TGTGCCAGCAGCGAACCGCTAGCGGGAGGGTTCTACGAGCAGTACTTC CASSEPLAGGFYEQYF
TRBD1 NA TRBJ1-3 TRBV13 TGTGCCAGCAGCTTAGACCACGGACAGGGAACGAACACCATATATTTT CASSLDHGQGTNTIYF
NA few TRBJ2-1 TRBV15 TGTGCCACCAGCGGGGACATGAAAGGACACAATGAGCAGTTCTTC CATSGDMKGHNEQFF
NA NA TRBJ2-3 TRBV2 TGTGCCAGCCTACCCCCTACGGGCACAGATACGCAGTATTTT CASLPPTGTDTQYF
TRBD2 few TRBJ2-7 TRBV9 TGTGCCAGCAGCACCGGGACTAGCGGGGTCTACGAGCAGTACTTC CASSTGTSGVYEQYF
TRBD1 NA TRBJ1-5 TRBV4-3 TGCGCCAGCAGCCAAGTTGGGACAGGGAAACAGCCCCAGCATTTT CASSQVGTGKQPQHF
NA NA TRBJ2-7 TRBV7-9 TGTGCCAGCAGCTTAGGGACCGCCGGCTCCCGGACACCTCGGCAGTACTTC CASSLGTAGSRTPRQYF
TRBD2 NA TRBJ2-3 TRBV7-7 TGTGCTAGCAGCTTAGCTAGCGGCAGCACAGATACGCAGTATTTT CASSLASGSTDTQYF
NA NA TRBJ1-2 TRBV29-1 TGCAGCGTTGGACCAGGGAACTCTAACTATGGCTACACCTTC CSVGPGNSNYGYTF
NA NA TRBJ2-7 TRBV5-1 TGCGCCAGCAGCTTGGGAGGAGGGTCGAACGAGCAGTACTTC CASSLGGGSNEQYF
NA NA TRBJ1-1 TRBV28 TGTGCCAGCAGAGGGGGACGGACTGAAGCTTTCTTT CASRGGRTEAFF
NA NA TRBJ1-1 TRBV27 TGTGCCAGCAGTTTAATAGGGGGAACTGAAGCTTTCTTT CASSLIGGTEAFF
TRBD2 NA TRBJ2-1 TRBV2 TGTGCCAGCCCGATCGCTACTAGCGGATACAATGAGCAGTTCTTC CASPIATSGYNEQFF
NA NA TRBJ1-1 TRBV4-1 TGCGCCAGCAGCCTCGCGGTGAACACTGAAGCTTTCTTT CASSLAVNTEAFF
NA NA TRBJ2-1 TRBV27 TGTGCCAGCTCGAAGACTAGGCAGAATGAGCAGTTCTTC CASSKTRQNEQFF
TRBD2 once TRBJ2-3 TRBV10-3 TGTGCCATCAATCTCGGGAGGGCGGAAGATACGCAGTATTTT CAINLGRAEDTQYF
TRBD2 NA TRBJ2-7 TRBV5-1 TGCGCCAGCAGCTTGATGGGGACTAGCGGAACCTACGAGCAGTACTTC CASSLMGTSGTYEQYF